The subject of this entry is one TCR beta chain. Sequenced by immunoSEQ multiplex PCR; TCRdb stores in-frame clones only, minus some. The sample consists of about 450,000 clones, around 79% of them appearing once. This sample stems from a study of shared clonotypes between healthy human individuals. The V end was cut by 7 bases, the J end by 1 base, with 10 bases between. The CDR3 spans 13 residues. CDR1 is MNHNY, CDR2 SVGAGI, per germline (reference sequence). The rearrangement links TRBV6-6 to TRBJ1-1; D is unclear. The sequence came from a woman in her forties in good health. Some clones in this sample may be carry-over from other donors' samples. The sequenced sample was PBMCs. CDR3 region: CASIETPNTEAFF. CDR3 nucleotides: TGTGCCAGCATCGAGACACCGAACACTGAAGCTTTCTTT.